This entry features one TCR beta chain sequence. Study processing details: From reference gene primer amplification, estimates of nucleated cell counts were derived. Sequenced by immunoSEQ multiplex PCR; TCRdb stores in-frame clones only, minus some. The V and J calls and clone size come from that table; D and trimming were worked out from the DNA. In the table there are 120,000 to 150,000 clones, about 83% of which are singletons. This sample is drawn from a study of blood T cell repertoires in COVID-19. Background on the study: Some COVID-19 samples were acute and others convalescent; all came from the United States, Italy and Spain.

Trimming stripped 5 bases from V and 6 bases from J, with 11 bases between. Germline V CDR1 and CDR2: SGHTA, FQGNSA. This CDR3 comprises 13 residues. This TCR was sampled from a woman aged 45 to 65 who had been exposed to COVID-19. Sequenced: PBMCs or T cells enriched from blood (not recorded which). The chain joins TRBV7-2 to TRBJ2-4, with D maybe TRBD1 (5 bases). The CDR3 region is CASSKQRGNIQYF. CDR3 nucleotide sequence: TGTGCCAGCAGCAAGCAAAGGGGAAACATTCAGTACTTC.